The 14 T cell receptor beta chains below were found in one sample sequenced in a study of human T cells and chemical hapten exposure. TCRdb processed the RACE reads anew with MiXCR; each CDR3 protein has one entry. This table has tens of thousands of distinct CDR3 sequences, around 10% appearing once. The time point was: patch test 2, 6 weeks after DPC sensitization. Treatment denoted: therapeutic diphenylcyclopropenone sensitization with weekly scalp DPC. The starting material was whole blood, obtained in connection with sensitization to the hapten diphenylcyclopropenone (DPC). Receptor source: a middle-aged woman with alopecia areata. Some clones in this sample may be carry-over from other donors' samples.

This clonotype was observed many times. The chain is built from TRBV6-1 and TRBJ2-5; 13 bases align to TRBD2. This CDR3 is built from 15 residues. The V gene's germline CDR1 is MNHNS and CDR2 SASEGT. The V gene end was trimmed by 6 bases and the J gene end by 9 bases; junction bases not matched to a gene: 10. The DNA of the CDR3 is TGTGCCAGCAGGTCGGGACTAGCGGGGAGTGGGGCCCAGTACTTC. Translating gives CASRSGLAGSGAQYF.

This clonotype occurred a few times. This rearrangement joins TRBV6-1 to TRBJ1-1; the match to TRBD1 covers 10 bases. Germline trimming cut 3 bases from V and 4 bases from J; bases unmatched to any gene: 2. CDR1 MNHNS and CDR2 SASEGT come from the germline V gene. This CDR3 is built from 14 residues. The CDR3 coding sequence is TGTGCCAGCAGTGAGAGGACAGGGGGCACTGAAGCTTTCTTT. It codes for CASSERTGGTEAFF.

This clonotype was observed many times. This chain links TRBV4-1 with TRBJ1-1; D is perhaps TRBD1 (5 bases). From germline, CDR1 is MGHRA and CDR2 YSYEKL. The V and J ends lost 3 bases and 11 bases respectively, with 22 bases between them. The CDR3 has 15 amino acids. The CDR3 loop reads CASSQGLDRRLMAFF. The DNA for the CDR3 is TGCGCCAGCAGCCAGGGACTCGACAGACGACTAATGGCTTTCTTT.

This clonotype came up many times. The chain uses TRBV12-1 and TRBJ1-1. TRBV12-1 corresponds to a pseudogene. CDR3 length equals 12 residues. CDR3: CAGKPGGTEAFF. The CDR3, as DNA: TGTGCCGGGAAGCCGGGAGGCACTGAAGCTTTCTTT.

Here the CDR3 DNA reads TGTGCCAGCAGCTTGGGCAGCACTAATCAGCCCCAGCATTTT. It translates to CASSLGSTNQPQHF. J is TRBJ1-5 and V is TRBV7-9; D unclear. V was pared by 3 bases and J by 4 bases, with 10 bases between. This CDR3 region has 14 residues. The V gene's germline CDR1 is SEHNR and CDR2 FQNEAQ (reference sequence).

This clonotype was detected many times. J is TRBJ1-6 and V is TRBV2; 9 nucleotides align to TRBD1. This CDR3 has 15 residues. V lost 3 bases, J lost 14 bases, and 11 bases stayed unmatched. The germline CDR1 and CDR2 sequences are SNHLY and FYNNEI. CDR3 amino acids: CASSEMGQGNSALHF. CDR3 coding DNA: TGTGCCAGCAGTGAGATGGGACAGGGTAATTCGGCCCTCCACTTT.

In its sample, this clonotype was seen many times. The chain uses TRBV12-3 or TRBV12-4 and TRBJ1-4, with 10 bases that match TRBD1. CDR3 size: 14 residues. V lost 11 bases to trimming and J lost 12 bases; unmatched junction nucleotides: 15. In nucleotides, the CDR3 is TGTGCCTCCACCTTGGGGGGACAGGGGCTTCAACTGTTTTTT. It is translated as CASTLGGQGLQLFF.

This clonotype was counted at least ten times. The rearrangement joins TRBV20-1 to TRBJ1-2; D is unclear. Germline-derived CDR1 and CDR2 are DFQATT and SNEGSKA (reference sequence). Trimming took off 2 bases at V and 8 bases at J, with 9 bases between the two ends. The CDR3 runs 11 residues. The CDR3 DNA reads as TGCAGTGCTAGATTGCCGACAGGCTACACCTTC. Translation gives CSARLPTGYTF.

Ten or more counts support this clonotype. The V call is TRBV10-3, the J call TRBJ1-2, with TRBD1 matching over 9 bases. Trimming cost V 5 bases and J 6 bases; bases outside gene matches: 4. Germline V gene sequence: CDR1 ENHRY, CDR2 SYGVKD. The CDR3 is 13 amino acids. This CDR3 reads CAISYRGLDGYTF. The CDR3 DNA reads as TGTGCCATCAGTTACAGGGGGCTGGATGGCTACACCTTC.

This clonotype was picked up many times. As the CDR3 is not closed by the conserved phenylalanine or tryptophan, this likely results from a read error. This rearrangement joins TRBV7-6 to TRBJ1-4; TRBD1 matches 12 bases. Trimming cost V 3 bases and J 8 bases; bases outside gene matches: 4. This CDR3 is 15 amino acids long. CDR1 SGHVS and CDR2 FNYEAQ come from the germline V gene. The CDR3 protein is CASSLAGTGGEKLFL. CDR3 nucleotide sequence: TGTGCCAGCAGCTTGGCCGGGACAGGGGGCGAAAAACTGTTTCTT.

This clonotype was counted ten times or more. The rearrangement links TRBV12-3 or TRBV12-4 to TRBJ2-4; D is possibly TRBD1 (6 bases). Between the trimmed V and J ends, which lost 3 bases and 6 bases, there was a span of 24 bases. The CDR3 extends over 18 amino acids. CDR3 residues: CASSFEARTGFQGNIQYF. CDR3 sequence (DNA): TGTGCCAGCAGTTTTGAGGCAAGAACAGGGTTTCAGGGAAACATTCAGTACTTC.

This clonotype was observed at least ten times. V usage is TRBV6-5 and J usage is TRBJ2-7; TRBD1 matches at 8 bases. Looked up from germline, CDR1 is MNHEY and CDR2 is SVGAGI. The CDR3 covers 17 residues. The ends lost 0 bases at V and 2 bases at J; junction bases unmatched: 9. CDR3 in amino acids: CASSYSRAGGEAYEQYF. The DNA of the CDR3 is TGTGCCAGCAGTTACTCGAGGGCAGGGGGCGAGGCCTACGAGCAGTACTTC.

This clonotype was observed at least ten times. This chain uses TRBV7-2 with TRBJ2-4, with D tentatively TRBD1 or TRBD2 (6 bases each). The V and J ends lost 5 bases and 1 base respectively, with 18 bases between them. CDR1 SGHTA and CDR2 FQGNSA come from the germline V gene. The CDR3 loop spans 17 amino acids. DNA of the CDR3: TGTGCCAGCAGCCTAGGGGGAGGAGGAGGGGCCAAAAACATTCAGTACTTC. Protein sequence: CASSLGGGGGAKNIQYF.

This clonotype was seen a few times. DNA of the CDR3: TGTGCCAGCAGCGCACTTCAAGAGACCCAGTACTTC. Protein product: CASSALQETQYF. The V call is TRBV7-9, the J call TRBJ2-5; D unclear. The germline V and J ends were trimmed by 5 bases and 2 bases, with 6 bases remaining between them. Germline V gene lookup returns CDR1 SEHNR and CDR2 FQNEAQ (reference sequence). This CDR3 spans 12 amino acids.